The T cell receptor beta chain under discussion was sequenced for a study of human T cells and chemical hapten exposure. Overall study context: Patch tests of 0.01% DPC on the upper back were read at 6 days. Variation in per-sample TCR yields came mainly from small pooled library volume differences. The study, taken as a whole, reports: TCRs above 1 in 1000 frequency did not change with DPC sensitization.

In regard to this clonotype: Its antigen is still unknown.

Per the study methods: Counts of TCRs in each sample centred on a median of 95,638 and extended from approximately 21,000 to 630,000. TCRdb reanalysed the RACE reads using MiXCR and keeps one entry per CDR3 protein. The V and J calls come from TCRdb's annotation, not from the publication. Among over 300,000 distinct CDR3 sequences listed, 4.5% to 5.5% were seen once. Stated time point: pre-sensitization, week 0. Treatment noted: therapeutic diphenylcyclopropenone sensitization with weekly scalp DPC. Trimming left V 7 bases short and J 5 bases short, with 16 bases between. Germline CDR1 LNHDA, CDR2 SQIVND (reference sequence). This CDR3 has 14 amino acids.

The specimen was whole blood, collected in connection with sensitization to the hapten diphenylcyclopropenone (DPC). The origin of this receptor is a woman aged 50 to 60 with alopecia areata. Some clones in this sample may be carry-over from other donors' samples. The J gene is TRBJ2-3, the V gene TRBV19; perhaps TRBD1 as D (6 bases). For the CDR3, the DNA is TGTGCCAGTACGGACAGACCCTTTGGAGATACGCAGTATTTT. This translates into CASTDRPFGDTQYF.